In this sample, the clone carrying this TCR beta chain turned up a few times. CDR1 is MNHEY, CDR2 SVGEGT, per germline. This CDR3 has 16 amino acids. With 5 bases clipped from V and 7 bases from J, the junction kept 12 bases outside the gene matches. The data were obtained in a study of prognosis after radiotherapy for stage I lung cancer. It was by two-round multiplex PCR that TCR beta CDR3 was amplified from genomic DNA. The first PCR round targeted every TRBV and TRBJ gene with specific primers. TCRdb re-called the multiplex PCR reads with MiXCR, one entry per CDR3 protein. This sample carries about 19,000 distinct CDR3 sequences, approximately 46% of them seen once, and the ten largest clones take approximately 32%.

This chain uses TRBV6-2 or TRBV6-3 with TRBJ2-1, with TRBD1 matching over 9 bases. The material sequenced was PBMCs, taken before or after stereotactic body radiation therapy (not recorded which). The receptor was derived from a donor aged 50 or older with non-small cell lung cancer. CDR3 sequence: CASSLIPGQGRNEQFF. CDR3 nucleotide sequence: TGTGCCAGCAGTCTTATCCCCGGACAGGGGCGGAATGAGCAGTTCTTC.